This T cell receptor (beta chain) was sequenced during a study of Graves' ophthalmopathy and Graves' hyperthyroidism. The CDR3 contains 13 residues. CDR1 and CDR2 from the germline V gene are SGDLS and YYNGEE. V was clipped by 4 bases and J by 3 bases, with 10 bases between them. Patients newly diagnosed with hyperthyroidism, under 2 months' duration, were aged 18 to 65, the study reports. TCR beta CDR3 regions were amplified from RNA transcripts. An initial RT-PCR round employing HTBI primers preceded a second-round multiplex PCR. TCRdb itself ran the multiplex PCR reads through MiXCR, one entry per CDR3 protein. The sample has around 590,000 distinct CDR3 sequences, 35% to 45% seen once. This clonotype turned up a few times.

Sequencing was performed on peripheral blood or thyroid tissue (not recorded which). The chain couples TRBV9 to TRBJ1-1; tentative D call: TRBD1 (5 bases). This sequence originates from an adult man with Graves' hyperthyroidism. This chain's CDR3 is CASSSRGDTEAFF. The CDR3 DNA follows: TGTGCCAGCAGCTCCCGGGGGGACACTGAAGCTTTCTTT.